Listed below are T cell receptor beta chains from one sample, sequenced in a study of blood T cell repertoires in COVID-19. Profiled with immunoSEQ multiplex PCR; TCRdb holds only in-frame clones, not every one. The sample lists about 98,000 clones, 84% seen once, with around 4.5% in the top ten. Material: peripheral blood. The receptor source for this set is a human donor in a cohort sampled during active COVID-19. Each CDR3 is given with its conserved first and last residue. A D gene is named only where the DNA matches it firmly. Clone size is not always given. Where it is, it says once, few, many or a class for expanded clones.

d_call: TRBD2; v_call: TRBV19; j_call: TRBJ2-1; clone_size: -; cdr3_nt: TGTGCCAGTAGTATATTGGGGGGGAGCGGCAATGAGCAGTTCTTC; cdr3_aa: CASSILGGSGNEQFF
d_call: TRBD1; v_call: TRBV28; j_call: TRBJ1-2; clone_size: -; cdr3_nt: TGTGCCAGCCTAAGGGACAGGGCAAACATCTATGGCTACACCTTC; cdr3_aa: CASLRDRANIYGYTF
d_call: -; v_call: TRBV18; j_call: TRBJ1-2; clone_size: -; cdr3_nt: TGTGCCAGCTCACCACGGACTGCCTCCGGCTACACCTTC; cdr3_aa: CASSPRTASGYTF
d_call: -; v_call: TRBV27; j_call: TRBJ1-6; clone_size: -; cdr3_nt: TGTGCCAGCAGCCCGAATCTACCCTATAATTCACCCCTCCACTTT; cdr3_aa: CASSPNLPYNSPLHF
d_call: -; v_call: TRBV4-1; j_call: TRBJ1-5; clone_size: many; cdr3_nt: TGCGCCAGCAGCCGCGGCACAGGGTTGAGCAATCAGCCCCAGCATTTT; cdr3_aa: CASSRGTGLSNQPQHF
d_call: -; v_call: TRBV2; j_call: TRBJ1-1; clone_size: -; cdr3_nt: TGTGCCAGCAGTGAAGGCCAACTGCGTGAAGCTTTCTTT; cdr3_aa: CASSEGQLREAFF
d_call: TRBD1; v_call: TRBV2; j_call: TRBJ1-5; clone_size: -; cdr3_nt: TGTGCCAGCAGTGTACATCGAGGGCAGGGGGGAACAAATCAGCCCCAGCATTTT; cdr3_aa: CASSVHRGQGGTNQPQHF
d_call: TRBD1; v_call: TRBV28; j_call: TRBJ1-1; clone_size: -; cdr3_nt: TGTGCCAGCAGTTTTACAGGGGGGGAAGCTTTCTTT; cdr3_aa: CASSFTGGEAFF
d_call: TRBD2; v_call: TRBV7-2; j_call: TRBJ2-7; clone_size: -; cdr3_nt: TGTGCCAGCAGCTTAGTGGCTAGCGGAACCTACGAGCAGTACTTC; cdr3_aa: CASSLVASGTYEQYF
d_call: -; v_call: TRBV4-3; j_call: TRBJ1-1; clone_size: few; cdr3_nt: TGCGCCAGCAGCCCCCAGTGGGGGGGCTGGAACACTGAAGCTTTCTTT; cdr3_aa: CASSPQWGGWNTEAFF
d_call: -; v_call: TRBV4-2; j_call: TRBJ1-5; clone_size: -; cdr3_nt: TGTGCCAGCAGCCAGGAGGAGGGCGGCAATCAGCCCCAGCATTTT; cdr3_aa: CASSQEEGGNQPQHF
d_call: TRBD2; v_call: TRBV3-1/TRBV3-2; j_call: TRBJ2-3; clone_size: -; cdr3_nt: TGTGCCAGCAGCCAAGGGGTACGGGGGGGCAGGACAGATACGCAGTATTTT; cdr3_aa: CASSQGVRGGRTDTQYF
d_call: TRBD1; v_call: TRBV3-1/TRBV3-2; j_call: TRBJ1-2; clone_size: -; cdr3_nt: TGTGCCAGCAGCCAAGGAAAATCCTTGACAGGGAATGGCTACACCTTC; cdr3_aa: CASSQGKSLTGNGYTF
d_call: TRBD1; v_call: TRBV4-3; j_call: TRBJ2-7; clone_size: -; cdr3_nt: TGCGCCAGCAGCCACGGACAGGGAAGCTCCTACGAGCAGTACTTC; cdr3_aa: CASSHGQGSSYEQYF
d_call: -; v_call: TRBV18; j_call: TRBJ1-1; clone_size: -; cdr3_nt: TGTGCCAGCTCACCACCCCCCGTAATGAACACTGAAGCTTTCTTT; cdr3_aa: CASSPPPVMNTEAFF
d_call: -; v_call: TRBV5-1; j_call: TRBJ1-2; clone_size: -; cdr3_nt: TGCGCCAGCAGCTTGTCGGAAGGGGAAGGAGGCTACACCTTC; cdr3_aa: CASSLSEGEGGYTF
d_call: -; v_call: TRBV7-2; j_call: TRBJ2-1; clone_size: -; cdr3_nt: TGTGCCAGCAGCGGGGGGAGACAATCCTACAATGAGCAGTTCTTC; cdr3_aa: CASSGGRQSYNEQFF
d_call: -; v_call: TRBV6-2/TRBV6-3; j_call: TRBJ2-5; clone_size: -; cdr3_nt: TGTGCCAGCAGTTATGTTGAGGTTGGGTCCCAGTACTTC; cdr3_aa: CASSYVEVGSQYF
d_call: -; v_call: TRBV3-1/TRBV3-2; j_call: TRBJ2-5; clone_size: -; cdr3_nt: TGTGCCAGCAGCCAAGTTCGGGGGGAGACCCAGTACTTC; cdr3_aa: CASSQVRGETQYF
d_call: TRBD1; v_call: TRBV6-4; j_call: TRBJ2-1; clone_size: -; cdr3_nt: TGTGCCAGCAGTGAGCAGGGGGCTGGATACAATGAGCAGTTCTTC; cdr3_aa: CASSEQGAGYNEQFF
d_call: -; v_call: TRBV2; j_call: TRBJ2-2; clone_size: -; cdr3_nt: TGTGCCAGCAGTGGGCAAGTCACGAACACCGGGGAGCTGTTTTTT; cdr3_aa: CASSGQVTNTGELFF
d_call: -; v_call: TRBV6-6; j_call: TRBJ1-4; clone_size: -; cdr3_nt: TGTGCCAGCAGTTACCAGGACGGGGGTAATGAAAAACTGTTTTTT; cdr3_aa: CASSYQDGGNEKLFF
d_call: TRBD2; v_call: TRBV7-2; j_call: TRBJ2-3; clone_size: -; cdr3_nt: TGTGCCAGCAGCTTAGCGGGTCTAGCGGCGGCGTATCTTGGCACAGATACGCAGTATTTT; cdr3_aa: CASSLAGLAAAYLGTDTQYF
d_call: -; v_call: TRBV4-2; j_call: TRBJ1-1; clone_size: -; cdr3_nt: TGTGCCAGCAGCCATCAGGGTTCCTTGAACACTGAAGCTTTCTTT; cdr3_aa: CASSHQGSLNTEAFF
d_call: -; v_call: TRBV12-5; j_call: TRBJ2-5; clone_size: -; cdr3_nt: TGTGCTAGTGGCCCGGGATACGGGGAGACCCAGTACTTC; cdr3_aa: CASGPGYGETQYF
d_call: TRBD2; v_call: TRBV28; j_call: TRBJ2-5; clone_size: -; cdr3_nt: TGTGCCAGCAGTTTAATTTGGCGGGGGGGCCGGGAGACCCAGTACTTC; cdr3_aa: CASSLIWRGGRETQYF
d_call: -; v_call: TRBV28; j_call: TRBJ1-1; clone_size: -; cdr3_nt: TGTGCCAGCAGTTTTACTATCACGTCGAACACTGAAGCTTTCTTT; cdr3_aa: CASSFTITSNTEAFF
d_call: TRBD1; v_call: TRBV7-9; j_call: TRBJ1-4; clone_size: -; cdr3_nt: TGTGCCAGCAGCGGGGCAGGGGGCAACGAAAAACTGTTTTTT; cdr3_aa: CASSGAGGNEKLFF
d_call: -; v_call: TRBV4-3; j_call: TRBJ2-2; clone_size: -; cdr3_nt: TGCGCCAGCAGCCAAGACAGGGCAGGGTTGGGGGGGGAGCTGTTTTTT; cdr3_aa: CASSQDRAGLGGELFF
d_call: TRBD1; v_call: TRBV13; j_call: TRBJ2-5; clone_size: -; cdr3_nt: TGTGCCAGCAGCTCCCTGACAGGGAACCCAAATGGGGAGACCCAGTACTTC; cdr3_aa: CASSSLTGNPNGETQYF
d_call: -; v_call: TRBV27; j_call: TRBJ1-3; clone_size: -; cdr3_nt: TGTGCCAGCAGTCCTAGGGGAACTGGAAACACCATATATTTT; cdr3_aa: CASSPRGTGNTIYF
d_call: TRBD1; v_call: TRBV9; j_call: TRBJ2-2; clone_size: -; cdr3_nt: TGTGCCAGCAGCTATTTCCTTCGGGACAGAAGGAACACCGGGGAGCTGTTTTTT; cdr3_aa: CASSYFLRDRRNTGELFF
d_call: TRBD2; v_call: TRBV19; j_call: TRBJ2-6; clone_size: -; cdr3_nt: TGTGCCAGTAAGGAAGGGAGGGTCTCTGGGGCCAACGTCCTGACTTTC; cdr3_aa: CASKEGRVSGANVLTF
d_call: -; v_call: TRBV6-1; j_call: TRBJ2-3; clone_size: once; cdr3_nt: TGTGCCAGCAGTGACCCAGGGACAGATACGCAGTATTTT; cdr3_aa: CASSDPGTDTQYF
d_call: TRBD1; v_call: TRBV10-3; j_call: TRBJ1-1; clone_size: once; cdr3_nt: TGTGCCATCAGTGAATCCGGGACAGTTATCACTGAAGCTTTCTTT; cdr3_aa: CAISESGTVITEAFF
d_call: -; v_call: TRBV5-6; j_call: TRBJ2-1; clone_size: -; cdr3_nt: TGTGCCAGCAGCTTGGGTTTCGGGAATGAGCAGTTCTTC; cdr3_aa: CASSLGFGNEQFF
d_call: TRBD1; v_call: TRBV5-8; j_call: TRBJ2-5; clone_size: -; cdr3_nt: TGTGCCAGCAGGTTCCGGGACAGGGGCGTCCAAGAGACCCAGTACTTC; cdr3_aa: CASRFRDRGVQETQYF
d_call: -; v_call: TRBV7-2; j_call: TRBJ2-3; clone_size: -; cdr3_nt: TGTGCCAGCAGCTTATTCGGCGGTACGCAGTATTTT; cdr3_aa: CASSLFGGTQYF
d_call: TRBD1; v_call: TRBV9; j_call: TRBJ2-2; clone_size: -; cdr3_nt: TGTGCCAGCAGCGTATATGCGGCAGGGGGCCCCACCGGGGAGCTGTTTTTT; cdr3_aa: CASSVYAAGGPTGELFF
d_call: -; v_call: TRBV6-1; j_call: TRBJ2-1; clone_size: -; cdr3_nt: TGTGCCAGCAGTGAAGTCCCAGAATTGGAGGGGAATGAGCAGTTCTTC; cdr3_aa: CASSEVPELEGNEQFF
d_call: -; v_call: TRBV7-9; j_call: TRBJ2-7; clone_size: few; cdr3_nt: TGTGCCAGCAGCTCTACTCAAACTACGAGGGAAAAGTTC; cdr3_aa: CASSSTQTTREKF
d_call: TRBD1; v_call: TRBV7-9; j_call: TRBJ1-1; clone_size: -; cdr3_nt: TGTGCCAGCAGCCCGCGGACAGGAGAGAACACTGAAGCTTTCTTT; cdr3_aa: CASSPRTGENTEAFF
d_call: -; v_call: TRBV27; j_call: TRBJ1-5; clone_size: -; cdr3_nt: TGTGCCAGCAGGGGACACTCAGGGAGCAATCAGCCCCAGCATTTT; cdr3_aa: CASRGHSGSNQPQHF